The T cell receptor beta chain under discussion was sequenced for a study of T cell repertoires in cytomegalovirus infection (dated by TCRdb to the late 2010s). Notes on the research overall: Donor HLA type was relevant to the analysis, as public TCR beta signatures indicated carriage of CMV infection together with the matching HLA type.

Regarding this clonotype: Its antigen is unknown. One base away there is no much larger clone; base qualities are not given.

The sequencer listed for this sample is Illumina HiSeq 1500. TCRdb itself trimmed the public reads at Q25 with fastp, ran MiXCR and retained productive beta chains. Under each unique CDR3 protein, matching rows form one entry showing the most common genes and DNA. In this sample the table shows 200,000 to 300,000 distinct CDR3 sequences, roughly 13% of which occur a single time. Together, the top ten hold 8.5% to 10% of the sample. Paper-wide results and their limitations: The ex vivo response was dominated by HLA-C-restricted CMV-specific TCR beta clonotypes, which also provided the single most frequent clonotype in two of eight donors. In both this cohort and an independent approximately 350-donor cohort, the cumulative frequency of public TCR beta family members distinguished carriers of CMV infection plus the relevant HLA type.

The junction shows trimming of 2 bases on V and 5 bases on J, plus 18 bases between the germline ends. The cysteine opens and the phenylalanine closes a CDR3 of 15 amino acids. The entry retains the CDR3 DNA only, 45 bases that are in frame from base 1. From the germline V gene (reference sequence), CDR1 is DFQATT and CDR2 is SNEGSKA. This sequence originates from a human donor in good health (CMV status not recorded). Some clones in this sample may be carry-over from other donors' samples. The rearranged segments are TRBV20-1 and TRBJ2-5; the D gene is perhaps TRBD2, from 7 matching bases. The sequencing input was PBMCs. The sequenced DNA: TGCAGTGCTAGAATGGCGGGGGCCATCGGGGAGACCCAGTACTTC. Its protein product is CSARMAGAIGETQYF.